This T cell receptor (beta chain) was recovered during a study of T cells after posttransplantation cyclophosphamide. The protocol was immunoSEQ multiplex PCR, while the TCRdb copy is restricted to in-frame clones and leaves out a portion. The record shows 5,000 to 5,500 clones for this sample, with no singletons present. Treatment was busulfan-fludarabine conditioning, a marrow graft, and cyclophosphamide on days +3 and +4. This CDR3 is 16 amino acids long. The V gene end was trimmed by 5 bases and the J gene end by 4 bases; junction bases not matched to a gene: 9. Germline CDR1 SEHNR, CDR2 FQNEAQ (reference sequence). In this sample, this clone turned up many times.

This receptor was obtained from a female patient in her thirties or forties who received an allogeneic stem cell transplant from an unrelated donor, was CMV-positive, and had acute and chronic GVHD. The T cells may partly be graft donor cells. The V call is TRBV7-9, the J call TRBJ2-5, with 11 nucleotides matching TRBD2. The source was PBMCs, collected after allogeneic stem cell transplant with posttransplant cyclophosphamide. CDR3 DNA sequence: TGTGCCAGCAGCAGATCCACTAGCGGGAGTGGAGAGACCCAGTACTTC. Translating gives CASSRSTSGSGETQYF. The full variable domain, rest sourced from reference TRBV7-9 and TRBJ2-5, is DTGVSQNPRHKITKRGQNVTFRCDPISEHNRLYWYRQTLGQGPEFLTYFQNEAQLEKSRLLSDRFSAERPKGSFSTLEIQRTEQGDSAMYLCASSRSTSGSGETQYFGPGTRLLVL.